The T cell receptor beta chain described here comes from a study of Ad26.COV2.S vaccination and SARS-CoV-2 variants. Study-wide background: COV1001, an Ad26.COV2.S trial, supplied this vaccine-arm donor. Dosing was one shot or two shots 56 days apart.

The method was immunoSEQ multiplex PCR; TCRdb's version includes in-frame clones alone and lacks a portion of them. In the table there are about 350,000 clones, around nine tenths of which are singletons. V was trimmed by 4 bases and J by 0 bases, leaving 13 bases between them. Looked up from germline, CDR1 is SGHNT and CDR2 is YYREEE (reference sequence). The CDR3 covers 16 residues. This clone was picked up a small number of times. Its antigen is as yet unknown. Treatment denoted: around 19 received Ad26.COV2.S at low or high dose, single or two shots; 5 received placebo; per-sample allocation not given. Sampling took place 63 days after the first vaccine or placebo injection. Findings and caveats of the study: While placebo recipients had lower spike-specific TCR breadth, vaccine recipients had more. For non-spike TCRs, breadth in vaccine recipients resembled that in placebo recipients.

This chain connects TRBV5-4 to TRBJ2-2; D may be TRBD2 (6 bases). Sample: peripheral blood, taken in a trial of Ad26.COV2.S vaccine versus placebo. The receptor comes from a person between 18 and 65 years old who received the Ad26.COV2.S COVID-19 vaccine or a placebo. DNA for the CDR3: TGTGCCAGCAGCCCCGGGGGAGGCACGAACACCGGGGAGCTGTTTTTT. Translated, it gives CASSPGGGTNTGELFF.